Listed here are 24 T cell receptor beta chains from one sample, sequenced in a study of blood T cell repertoires in COVID-19. Sequencing used immunoSEQ multiplex PCR; TCRdb keeps in-frame clones, though not all of them. Among roughly 250,000 clones listed, just under 90% were seen once. The sample was PBMCs or T cells enriched from blood (not recorded which). The receptors stem from a man in his fifties who had been exposed to COVID-19.

The V call is TRBV27, the J call TRBJ1-3; 7 bases align to TRBD1. Looked up from germline, CDR1 is MNHEY and CDR2 is SMNVEV (reference sequence). V was clipped by 5 bases and J by 4 bases; unmatched bases: 8. The CDR3 totals 15 residues. The CDR3: CASSPKQGKGNTIYF. In nucleotides, the CDR3 is TGTGCCAGCAGTCCAAAACAGGGGAAAGGAAACACCATATATTTT.

The genes are TRBV13 and TRBJ1-1; 8 bases align to TRBD1. The germline V gene has CDR1 PRHDT and CDR2 FYEKMQ (reference sequence). Trimming cost V 2 bases and J 5 bases; bases outside gene matches: 7. This CDR3 contains 15 residues. DNA for the CDR3: TGTGCCAGCAGCTTATTTGCCTACAGGGGGACTGAAGCTTTCTTT. Amino acids: CASSLFAYRGTEAFF.

The V call is TRBV7-9, the J call TRBJ1-1, with a tentative D call TRBD1 (5 bases). V lost 1 base to trimming and J lost 9 bases, with 9 bases between them. This CDR3 has 12 residues. Germline CDR1 and CDR2: SEHNR and FQNEAQ (reference sequence). CDR3 coding DNA: TGTGCCAGCAGCTTAGTCCGACAGAAAGCTTTCTTT. It translates to CASSLVRQKAFF.

The chain recombines TRBV24-1 with TRBJ1-5; TRBD1 matches 8 bases. Germline CDR1 is KGHDR and CDR2 is SFDVKD. The CDR3 is made up of 14 amino acids. The junction had 5 bases not matched to a gene; V was cut back by 5 bases and J by 6 bases. Here the CDR3 reads CATSGTGGSQPQHF. Written as DNA, the CDR3 is TGTGCCACCAGTGGAACAGGGGGAAGTCAGCCCCAGCATTTT.

V usage is TRBV5-1 and J usage is TRBJ2-7; the match to TRBD1 covers 9 bases. The CDR3 extends over 17 amino acids. Germline assignment: CDR1 SGHRS and CDR2 YFSETQ. V trimming: 0 bases; J trimming: 1 base; junction bases outside the gene matches: 8. The CDR3 here is CASSLDGQQGASYEQYV. DNA of the CDR3: TGCGCCAGCAGCTTGGATGGACAACAGGGGGCGTCCTACGAGCAGTACGTC.

The table lists this clone with a count of one. A read error may produce the germline difference seen at one junction end. The chain links TRBV7-6 to TRBJ2-1, with TRBD2 matching over 7 bases. Germline V gene sequence: CDR1 SGHVS, CDR2 FNYEAQ. CDR3 length equals 16 residues. This CDR3 is CASSSKTSQPYNEQFF. The CDR3 DNA sequence: TGTGCCAGCAGCTCCAAGACTAGCCAGCCCTATAATGAGCAGTTCTTC.

As regards this clone: This sample includes further DNA sequences coding for the same CDR3. The chain has TRBV27 and TRBJ1-1; TRBD1 agrees at 8 bases. CDR3 size: 14 residues. The germline gives CDR1 MNHEY, CDR2 SMNVEV (reference sequence). The ends lost 2 bases at V and 1 base at J; junction bases unmatched: 0. The CDR3 spells CASSLDRGNTEAFF. DNA for the CDR3: TGTGCCAGCAGTTTAGACAGGGGGAACACTGAAGCTTTCTTT.

The V gene is TRBV28, the J gene TRBJ2-7, with 7 positions matching TRBD2. Germline CDR1 MDHEN, CDR2 SYDVKM. The trim removed 7 bases at V and 2 bases at J, leaving 5 bases unmatched. The CDR3 has 13 amino acids. CDR3 sequence: CASIRDYPYEQYF. CDR3 coding DNA: TGTGCCAGCATCCGGGACTACCCCTACGAGCAGTACTTC.

The chain recombines TRBV29-1 with TRBJ1-1; D not certain. Trimming removed 5 bases from V and 7 bases from J, with 11 bases in between. The germline V gene has CDR1 SQVTM and CDR2 ANQGSEA. The CDR3 runs 11 residues. The DNA for the CDR3 is TGCAGCGTTAGGACTTTAAGTGAAGCTTTCTTT. This sequence encodes CSVRTLSEAFF. Full variable domain (remainder filled in from reference TRBV29-1 and TRBJ1-1): SAVISQKPSRDICQRGTSLTIQCQVDSQVTMMFWYRQQPGQSLTLIATANQGSEATYESGFVIDKFPISRPNLTFSTLTVSNMSPEDSSIYLCSVRTLSEAFFGQGTRLTVV.

The sample holds a few counts of this clone. The gene calls are TRBV2 and TRBJ1-2, with no clear D. Germline CDR1 is SNHLY and CDR2 is FYNNEI. Trimming left V 9 bases short and J 3 bases short, with 8 bases between. The CDR3 spans 11 residues. CDR3 DNA sequence: TGTGCCAGTACAGTGGACTATGGCTACACCTTC. Translating gives CASTVDYGYTF.

There are a few counts of this clone. This chain joins TRBV30 and TRBJ1-5; 7 nucleotides line up with TRBD1. Trimming took 5 bases from V and 5 from J; bases not matched to a gene: 9. CDR1 GTSNPN and CDR2 SVGIG come from the germline V gene (reference sequence). The CDR3 spans 14 residues. CDR3 nucleotide sequence: TGTGCCTGGGGGGGCCGGGACAGTTATCAGCCCCAGCATTTT. Encoded protein: CAWGGRDSYQPQHF.

This chain links TRBV6-5 with TRBJ1-4; weak D call: TRBD1 (5 bases). Germline CDR1 and CDR2: MNHEY and SVGAGI. Between the trimmed V and J ends, which lost 6 bases and 4 bases, there was a span of 15 bases. CDR3 size: 15 residues. The CDR3 sequence: CASSLTVNLNEKLFF. The CDR3 coding sequence is TGTGCCAGCAGCTTGACAGTAAATCTTAATGAAAAACTGTTTTTT.

In regard to this clone: The same CDR3 can be traced to other DNA sequences in this sample. This chain joins TRBV18 and TRBJ2-5; D remains unclear. The CDR3 runs 13 residues. Germline lookup yields CDR1 KGHSH and CDR2 LQKENI. V was clipped by 3 bases and J by 5 bases, with 10 bases between them. In DNA form, the CDR3 reads TGTGCCAGCTCACCCCCCGGAGCCGAGACCCAGTACTTC. As protein: CASSPPGAETQYF.

The chain is built from TRBV25-1 and TRBJ1-2; D not resolved. Trimming pared 8 bases from V and 8 bases from J, leaving 9 bases between. Germline-derived CDR1 and CDR2 are MGHDK and SYGVNS. This CDR3 has 10 residues. CDR3: CASYGAGYTF. For the CDR3, the DNA is TGTGCCAGCTATGGAGCAGGCTACACCTTC.

The sample holds one count of this clone. This rearrangement joins TRBV30 to TRBJ1-2; perhaps TRBD1 as D (6 bases). Trimming left V 7 bases short and J 7 bases short, with 22 bases between. This CDR3 is 14 amino acids long. The germline V gene has CDR1 GTSNPN and CDR2 SVGIG (reference sequence). The chain's CDR3 is CAYGGRSPGGGYTF. The CDR3 DNA is TGTGCCTATGGGGGCCGGTCCCCGGGGGGTGGCTACACCTTC.

This clone is a singleton in its sample. The V call is TRBV9, the J call TRBJ1-6; TRBD1 aligns across 10 bases. Germline V gene lookup returns CDR1 SGDLS and CDR2 YYNGEE. The CDR3 sequence is 15 residues long. J lost 7 bases, V lost 3 bases, and 4 bases had no gene match. The CDR3 bases are TGTGCCAGCAGCGCCGCGGGACAGGGGAATTCACCCCTCCACTTT. It encodes CASSAAGQGNSPLHF.

The rearrangement uses TRBV11-2 and TRBJ2-7; 10 bases align to TRBD1. CDR3 length: 16 residues. Germline V gene sequence: CDR1 SGHAT, CDR2 FQNNGV. V was clipped by 6 bases and J by 2 bases; unmatched bases: 10. CDR3 protein: CASSSARGQGPYEQYF. The DNA of the CDR3 is TGTGCCAGCAGTTCCGCGAGGGGACAGGGGCCCTACGAGCAGTACTTC.

The J gene is TRBJ2-1, the V gene TRBV2; D call uncertain. The CDR3 consists of 15 residues. Trimming removed 8 bases from V and 0 bases from J, with 14 bases in between. Germline CDR1 and CDR2: SNHLY and FYNNEI. As DNA, the CDR3 is TGTGCCAGCGGTCGACTCCGGAGCTCCTACAATGAGCAGTTCTTC. Protein product: CASGRLRSSYNEQFF.

This clone was observed once. This rearrangement joins TRBV7-9 to TRBJ1-4, with D unresolved. With 1 base removed from V and 0 bases from J, the gap between germline ends came to 6 bases. This CDR3 is 15 amino acids long. Per the germline V gene, CDR1 is SEHNR and CDR2 is FQNEAQ (reference sequence). CDR3 region: CASSLGPATNEKLFF. CDR3 DNA sequence: TGTGCCAGCAGCTTAGGGCCAGCAACTAATGAAAAACTGTTTTTT.

This clone was found once. The J gene is TRBJ1-2, the V gene TRBV6-1; 8 bases map to TRBD1. The V segment lost 2 bases and the J segment 6 bases; nucleotides outside the gene matches: 8. Germline values: CDR1 MNHNS, CDR2 SASEGT. The CDR3 covers 15 residues. CDR3 loop: CASSEMSRQGNGYTF. CDR3 nucleotide sequence: TGTGCCAGCAGTGAAATGAGTCGACAGGGGAATGGCTACACCTTC.

The chain carries TRBV5-1 and TRBJ1-5; D is uncertain. V was clipped by 4 bases and J by 5 bases, with 13 bases between them. This CDR3 has 14 residues. The germline CDR1 and CDR2 sequences are SGHRS and YFSETQ. The CDR3 sequence is CASSPGSGDQPQHF. The CDR3 DNA is TGCGCCAGCAGCCCTGGTTCCGGGGATCAGCCCCAGCATTTT.

Only a few counts were recorded for this clone. The chain employs TRBV11-2 and TRBJ1-2, with D possibly being TRBD1 (5 bases). Germline V gene sequence: CDR1 SGHAT, CDR2 FQNNGV. This CDR3 region has 13 residues. Deletions cut 5 bases from V and 4 bases from J, with 11 bases between. In DNA form, the CDR3 reads TGTGCCAGCAGCCAATACAGGAGCTATGGCTACACCTTC. Protein sequence: CASSQYRSYGYTF.

The chain employs TRBV19 and TRBJ1-5; 10 bases align to TRBD1. The CDR3 covers 18 residues. Germline V gives CDR1 LNHDA, CDR2 SQIVND (reference sequence). The junction had 10 bases not matched to a gene; V was cut back by 5 bases and J by 0 bases. The CDR3: CASSEGPGQGPSNQPQHF. The CDR3 DNA sequence: TGTGCCAGTAGTGAGGGACCGGGACAGGGGCCTAGCAATCAGCCCCAGCATTTT.

The chain couples TRBV29-1 to TRBJ1-1; D call uncertain. Between the trimmed V and J ends, which lost 1 base and 3 bases, there was a span of 12 bases. The CDR3 extends over 14 amino acids. Germline-derived CDR1 and CDR2 are SQVTM and ANQGSEA. In DNA, the CDR3 is TGCAGCGTTGAAGTATCGGGGTTGGACACTGAAGCTTTCTTT. Amino acid sequence: CSVEVSGLDTEAFF.